This TCR beta chain was sequenced during a study of human T cells and chemical hapten exposure. MiXCR was run by TCRdb on the RACE reads, yielding one entry per CDR3 protein. The sample lists about 85,000 distinct CDR3 sequences; over 6.5% were seen once. General study points: Every donor had alopecia, and their immune response may therefore differ from healthy people's.

This clonotype was seen repeatedly, ten times or more. As yet, its antigen is unknown. The germline CDR1 and CDR2 sequences are SGHDT and YYEEEE. The length of the CDR3 is 18 residues. Between the trimmed V and J ends, which lost 1 base and 0 bases, there was a span of 14 bases. As for time point: pre-sensitization, week 0. Indicated treatment: therapeutic diphenylcyclopropenone sensitization with weekly scalp DPC. This sequence originates from a man aged 40-55 years with alopecia areata. Some clones in this sample may be carry-over from other donors' samples. Sequencing was performed on whole blood, taken in connection with sensitization to the hapten diphenylcyclopropenone (DPC). The rearrangement links TRBV5-6 to TRBJ2-6; no reliable D call. The CDR3 nucleotides read TGTGCCAGCAGCTTGTACGGCAGGATAACCTCTGGGGCCAACGTCCTGACTTTC. Its translation: CASSLYGRITSGANVLTF.